This is a list of T cell receptor beta chains from one sample in a study of blood T cell repertoires in COVID-19. Only in-frame clones appear in the TCRdb table, and some are missing; sequencing was by immunoSEQ multiplex PCR. The sample lists about 81,000 clones, 75% to 90% occurring once. The sequenced material came from peripheral blood. The source is a woman over 75 with active COVID-19. Both conserved end residues are part of each CDR3. The D gene is left open where the match is weak. Clone size is given for some rows only: seen once, a few or many times, or a class if the clone is expanded.

V gene	clone size	J gene	CDR3 length	D gene	CDR3 protein	CDR3 DNA
TRBV27	NA	TRBJ1-4	14	TRBD1	CASRQGATNEKLFF	TGTGCCAGTAGACAGGGAGCAACTAATGAAAAACTGTTTTTT
TRBV5-4	NA	TRBJ2-5	15	TRBD2	CASSYGLAGGETQYF	TGTGCCAGCAGCTACGGACTAGCGGGAGGAGAGACCCAGTACTTC
TRBV2	few	TRBJ2-7	14	NA	CASRVSGTLTEQYF	TGTGCCAGCAGGGTATCTGGGACTCTAACCGAGCAGTACTTC
TRBV20-1	NA	TRBJ2-1	13	NA	CSASPRSYNEQFF	TGCAGTGCTAGTCCCCGCTCCTACAATGAGCAGTTCTTC
TRBV7-2	NA	TRBJ2-7	12	TRBD2	CASRTSGSEQYF	TGTGCCAGCCGGACTAGCGGGAGCGAGCAGTACTTC
TRBV28	NA	TRBJ2-5	16	NA	CASSSPRDSWGETQYF	TGTGCCAGCAGTTCCCCGCGGGACAGCTGGGGAGAGACCCAGTACTTC
TRBV27	NA	TRBJ1-6	14	TRBD1	CASSPRQGNSPLHF	TGTGCCAGCAGTCCCCGACAGGGGAATTCACCCCTCCACTTT
TRBV7-6	NA	TRBJ2-1	16	TRBD2	CASTQLAGGSYNEQFF	TGTGCCAGCACTCAACTAGCGGGAGGCTCCTACAATGAGCAGTTCTTC
TRBV30	NA	TRBJ2-3	15	NA	CAWSAPQQGTDTQYF	TGTGCCTGGAGCGCCCCCCAACAGGGAACTGATACGCAGTATTTT
TRBV2	NA	TRBJ1-2	14	TRBD1	CASSRQGGDYGYTF	TGTGCCAGCAGCAGACAGGGGGGTGACTATGGCTACACCTTC
TRBV19	once	TRBJ1-1	16	TRBD1	CASSIRDQGANTEAFF	TGTGCCAGTAGTATCAGGGACCAGGGGGCGAACACTGAAGCTTTCTTT
TRBV18	NA	TRBJ2-7	14	TRBD2	CASSQPTSGYEQYF	TGTGCCAGCTCACAACCGACTAGCGGCTACGAGCAGTACTTC
TRBV9	NA	TRBJ2-7	15	TRBD2	CASSVGASGRSEQYF	TGTGCCAGCAGCGTAGGCGCTAGCGGGAGAAGCGAGCAGTACTTC
TRBV5-1	NA	TRBJ2-7	16	TRBD2	CASRDHQAGMRSEQYF	TGCGCCAGCAGAGACCACCAAGCGGGGATGCGCTCCGAGCAGTACTTC
TRBV5-1	NA	TRBJ2-1	16	TRBD2	CASSLVAGAGYNEQFF	TGCGCCAGCAGCTTGGTGGCGGGAGCGGGCTACAATGAGCAGTTCTTC
TRBV5-1	NA	TRBJ2-5	15	TRBD2	CASSTAGGSQETQYF	TGCGCCAGCAGCACGGCGGGGGGCTCCCAAGAGACCCAGTACTTC
TRBV28	NA	TRBJ1-4	15	TRBD1	CASSAPTGSYEKLFF	TGTGCCAGCAGTGCCCCGACAGGGTCTTATGAAAAACTGTTTTTT
TRBV4-2	NA	TRBJ1-2	15	NA	CASSQATGIAYGYTF	TGTGCCAGCAGCCAAGCTACAGGGATTGCTTATGGCTACACCTTC
TRBV10-3	once	TRBJ2-3	13	TRBD2	CAISEFSAGTQYF	TGTGCCATCAGTGAGTTTTCAGCGGGAACGCAGTATTTT
TRBV10-3	NA	TRBJ2-1	15	NA	CAISETGSSYNEQFF	TGTGCCATCAGTGAGACCGGGAGCTCCTACAATGAGCAGTTCTTC
TRBV27	NA	TRBJ2-2	16	NA	CASSFRSGGYTGELFF	TGTGCCAGCAGTTTCCGCTCAGGGGGGTACACCGGGGAGCTGTTTTTT
TRBV24-1	NA	TRBJ2-1	13	TRBD1	CATSGRQGKEQFF	TGTGCCACCAGTGGGAGACAGGGAAAAGAGCAGTTCTTC
TRBV6-5	NA	TRBJ2-7	11	NA	CASAGIYEQYF	TGTGCCAGCGCGGGGATCTACGAGCAGTACTTC
TRBV25-1	NA	TRBJ2-2	16	TRBD2	CASRRGTSGSTGELFF	TGTGCCAGCAGGCGCGGGACTAGCGGGAGCACCGGGGAGCTGTTTTTT
TRBV20-1	NA	TRBJ2-1	11	NA	CSASSEGEQFF	TGCAGTGCTAGTTCGGAGGGTGAGCAGTTCTTC
TRBV6-5	once	TRBJ2-3	15	TRBD2	CASRARTSWTDTQYF	TGTGCCAGCAGAGCGAGGACTAGTTGGACAGATACGCAGTATTTT
TRBV18	NA	TRBJ2-1	15	TRBD2	CASSPRSGEGNEQFF	TGTGCCAGCTCACCACGATCTGGGGAGGGAAATGAGCAGTTCTTC